The rows below give T cell receptor beta chains drawn from one sample of a study of T cell responses to AZD1222 COVID-19 vaccine. Only in-frame clones appear in the TCRdb table, and some are missing; sequencing was by immunoSEQ multiplex PCR. Of about 130,000 clones in the sample, over 85% were seen once. The starting material was peripheral blood, obtained on day 0 of AZD1222 vaccination. The origin of the receptors is an adult in good health. Both conserved end residues are part of each CDR3. The D gene is left open where the match is weak. Expanded clones get a size class; other rows say once, few or many, or leave the size out.

J gene | D gene | V gene | clone size | CDR3 protein | CDR3 DNA
TRBJ2-1 | TRBD2 | TRBV30 | - | CAWSSSGPYNEQFF | TGTGCCTGGAGTTCTAGCGGACCTTACAATGAGCAGTTCTTC
TRBJ1-2 | - | TRBV7-3 | - | CASSLVVDYGYTF | TGTGCCAGCAGCTTAGTCGTCGACTATGGCTACACCTTC
TRBJ1-6 | TRBD1 | TRBV5-5 | - | CASTIDRGNSPLHF | TGTGCCAGCACCATAGACAGGGGTAATTCACCCCTCCACTTT
TRBJ1-1 | - | TRBV5-1 | - | CASSIADPTREAFF | TGCGCCAGCAGCATCGCGGACCCAACTAGGGAAGCTTTCTTT
TRBJ1-1 | - | TRBV5-4 | once | CASSRGQNTEAFF | TGTGCCAGCAGCCGTGGACAGAACACTGAAGCTTTCTTT
TRBJ2-5 | TRBD2 | TRBV2 | - | CASSVAGGRGETQYF | TGTGCCAGCAGTGTAGCGGGAGGAAGGGGGGAGACCCAGTACTTC
TRBJ2-1 | TRBD2 | TRBV10-1 | - | CASSGGLAGGINEQFF | TGCGCCAGCAGTGGGGGACTAGCGGGAGGAATCAACGAGCAGTTCTTC
TRBJ2-7 | - | TRBV4-1 | - | CASSQEPLGRVLYEQYF | TGCGCCAGCAGTCAAGAACCCTTAGGACGGGTTCTCTACGAGCAGTACTTC
TRBJ2-5 | - | TRBV4-1 | - | CASSARTGEETQYF | TGCGCCAGCAGCGCCCGGACGGGGGAGGAGACCCAGTACTTC
TRBJ1-1 | - | TRBV5-1 | - | CASSLGGGKNTEAFF | TGCGCCAGCAGCTTGGGGGGCGGAAAGAACACTGAAGCTTTCTTT
TRBJ2-7 | TRBD1 | TRBV5-1 | - | CASSLADRENEQYF | TGCGCCAGCAGCTTGGCCGACAGGGAGAACGAGCAGTACTTC
TRBJ1-6 | - | TRBV7-8 | - | CASKSGAPRTENSPLHF | TGTGCCAGCAAAAGCGGGGCCCCGCGTACGGAAAATTCACCCCTCCACTTT
TRBJ1-3 | - | TRBV5-6 | - | CASSPNWGFGNTIYF | TGTGCCAGCAGCCCAAATTGGGGGTTCGGAAACACCATATATTTT
TRBJ2-5 | - | TRBV6-5 | - | CASRRQGSQETQYF | TGTGCCAGCAGGCGGCAGGGGTCACAAGAGACCCAGTACTTC
TRBJ1-1 | - | TRBV27 | - | CAARALTGNTEAFF | TGTGCCGCAAGGGCCCTGACAGGGAACACTGAAGCTTTCTTT
TRBJ1-2 | - | TRBV28 | - | CASSLWDGNNYGYTF | TGTGCCAGCAGTTTATGGGACGGCAACAACTATGGCTACACCTTC
TRBJ2-7 | TRBD1 | TRBV19 | - | CASSKPGTGNYEQYF | TGTGCCAGTAGTAAACCCGGGACAGGGAACTACGAGCAGTACTTC
TRBJ1-1 | - | TRBV5-1 | - | CASSLEATNTEAFF | TGCGCCAGCAGCTTGGAAGCCACGAACACTGAAGCTTTCTTT
TRBJ1-3 | - | TRBV5-4 | - | CASSLGSGLGNTIYF | TGTGCCAGCAGCTTGGGATCCGGCCTTGGAAACACCATATATTTT
TRBJ2-3 | - | TRBV5-1 | - | CASSLLLDTQYF | TGCGCCAGCAGCTTGTTGCTAGATACGCAGTATTTT
TRBJ1-1 | - | TRBV19 | - | CASIVNTEAFF | TGTGCCAGTATCGTGAACACTGAAGCTTTCTTT
TRBJ2-1 | TRBD2 | TRBV30 | - | CAWSGERESPEQFF | TGTGCCTGGAGTGGCGAGCGGGAGTCTCCTGAGCAGTTCTTC
TRBJ1-2 | - | TRBV11-2 | - | CASSLVSGRDGYTF | TGTGCCAGCAGCTTAGTGTCAGGGAGGGATGGCTACACCTTC
TRBJ2-2 | - | TRBV27 | - | CASSLGRVSTGELFF | TGTGCCAGCAGTTTAGGCAGGGTGTCAACCGGGGAGCTGTTTTTT
TRBJ1-5 | - | TRBV19 | - | CASTPLNRGNQPQHF | TGTGCCAGTACCCCCTTGAACAGGGGCAATCAGCCCCAGCATTTT
TRBJ2-2 | TRBD1 | TRBV11-3 | - | CASSQTGVAGELFF | TGTGCCAGCAGCCAAACAGGGGTGGCCGGGGAGCTGTTTTTT
TRBJ2-5 | - | TRBV19 | - | CASSIARGEEETQYF | TGTGCCAGTAGTATAGCCAGGGGTGAGGAGGAGACCCAGTACTTC
TRBJ2-1 | - | TRBV28 | - | CASTTGSYNEQFF | TGTGCCAGCACGACGGGGTCCTACAATGAGCAGTTCTTC
TRBJ2-1 | TRBD1 | TRBV18 | - | CASSPPGTGKLSGYNEQFF | TGTGCCAGCTCACCACCTGGGACAGGAAAACTTTCCGGTTACAATGAGCAGTTCTTC
TRBJ1-4 | - | TRBV5-6 | - | CASSFLNSRNEKLFF | TGTGCCAGCAGCTTCCTGAACAGCAGAAATGAAAAACTGTTTTTT
TRBJ1-1 | TRBD1 | TRBV2 | - | CASHWTGVGAFF | TGTGCCAGCCACTGGACAGGGGTCGGGGCTTTCTTT
TRBJ2-7 | TRBD2 | TRBV13 | - | CASSLRRDYVYEQYF | TGTGCCAGCAGCTTAAGACGGGACTACGTCTACGAGCAGTACTTC
TRBJ1-5 | TRBD1 | TRBV24-1 | - | CATSDGTGDRNQPQHF | TGTGCCACCAGTGACGGGACAGGGGATCGCAATCAGCCCCAGCATTTT
TRBJ2-3 | TRBD2 | TRBV7-2 | - | CASGDSRLAGGTDTQYF | TGTGCCAGCGGGGATTCAAGACTAGCGGGAGGCACAGATACGCAGTATTTT
TRBJ1-1 | - | TRBV27 | - | CASSLGGLGTEAFF | TGTGCCAGCAGTTTGGGGGGGCTGGGCACTGAAGCTTTCTTT
TRBJ2-2 | TRBD2 | TRBV7-2 | - | CASSFASGTGELFF | TGTGCCAGCAGCTTTGCTAGCGGCACCGGGGAGCTGTTTTTT
TRBJ2-7 | - | TRBV27 | - | CASSCRGDGCEQYF | TGTGCCAGCAGTTGCCGCGGGGACGGATGCGAGCAGTACTTC
TRBJ2-5 | - | TRBV10-3 | - | CAISESAQYQETQYF | TGTGCCATCAGTGAGTCGGCTCAGTACCAAGAGACCCAGTACTTC
TRBJ1-3 | - | TRBV7-9 | - | CASSHLLGNTIYF | TGTGCCAGCAGCCATCTTCTGGGAAACACCATATATTTT
TRBJ2-1 | TRBD2 | TRBV11-2 | - | CASSLELAGGGSYNEQFF | TGTGCCAGCAGCTTAGAATTGGCGGGAGGGGGATCCTACAATGAGCAGTTCTTC
TRBJ2-7 | - | TRBV2 | once | CASGISYEQYF | TGTGCCAGCGGTATCTCCTACGAGCAGTACTTC
TRBJ2-3 | TRBD1 | TRBV30 | - | CAWNGARGRYTDTQYF | TGTGCCTGGAACGGGGCAAGGGGGCGATACACAGATACGCAGTATTTT